This entry concerns a single T cell receptor (beta chain). The data stem from a study of CD8 T cells in Susac syndrome. It was with random hexamers that roughly 0.45 to 1 ug RNA was reverse transcribed. TCRdb used MiXCR to reprocess the immunoSEQ multiplex PCR reads, holding one entry per CDR3 protein. The sample holds under 95,000 distinct CDR3 sequences, about 95% seen once. Material for sequencing was CD8+ T cells from PBMCs. This sequence was found in a human donor with Susac syndrome.

CDR3 coding DNA: TGTGCCAGCAGCCAAAGATACCTAGCGGGAGTCAATGAGCAGTTCTTC. Translation gives CASSQRYLAGVNEQFF. This rearrangement joins TRBV14 to TRBJ2-1, with TRBD2 matching 10 bases. The V and J ends lost 2 bases and 6 bases, in that order; junction bases with no gene match: 7. This CDR3 is 16 amino acids long. CDR1 and CDR2 from the germline V gene are SGHDN and FVKESK.